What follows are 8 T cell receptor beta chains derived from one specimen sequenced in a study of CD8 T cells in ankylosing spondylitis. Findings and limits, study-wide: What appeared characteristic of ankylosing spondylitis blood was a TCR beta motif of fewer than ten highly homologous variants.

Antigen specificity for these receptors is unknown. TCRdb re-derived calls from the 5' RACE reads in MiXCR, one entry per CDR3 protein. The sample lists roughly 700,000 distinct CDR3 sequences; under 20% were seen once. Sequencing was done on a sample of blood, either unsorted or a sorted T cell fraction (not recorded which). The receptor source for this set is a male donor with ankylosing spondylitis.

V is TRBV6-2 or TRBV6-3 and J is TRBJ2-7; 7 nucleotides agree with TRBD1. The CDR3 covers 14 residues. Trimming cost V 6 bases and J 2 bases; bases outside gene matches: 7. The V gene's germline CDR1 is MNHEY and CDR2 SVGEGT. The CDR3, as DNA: TGTGCCAGCAGCTACGGGACAGTTCCCTACGAGCAGTACTTC. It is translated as CASSYGTVPYEQYF.

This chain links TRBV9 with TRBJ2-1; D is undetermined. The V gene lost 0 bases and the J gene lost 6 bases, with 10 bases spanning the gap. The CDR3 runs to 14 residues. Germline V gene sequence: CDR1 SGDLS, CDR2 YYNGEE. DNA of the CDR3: TGTGCCAGCAGCGTAGGACCCCCGGGCAATGAGCAGTTCTTC. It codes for CASSVGPPGNEQFF.

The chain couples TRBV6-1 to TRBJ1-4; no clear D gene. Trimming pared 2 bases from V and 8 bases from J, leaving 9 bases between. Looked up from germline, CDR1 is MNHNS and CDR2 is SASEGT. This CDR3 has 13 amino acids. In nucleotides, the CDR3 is TGTGCCAGCAGTGAATCGCACGGAGAAAAACTGTTTTTT. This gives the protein CASSESHGEKLFF.

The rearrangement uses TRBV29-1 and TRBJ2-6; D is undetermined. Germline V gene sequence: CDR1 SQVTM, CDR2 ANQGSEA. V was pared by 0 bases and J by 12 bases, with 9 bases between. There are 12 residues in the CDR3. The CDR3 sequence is CSVEELAGVLTF. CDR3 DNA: TGCAGCGTTGAAGAATTAGCAGGCGTCCTGACTTTC.

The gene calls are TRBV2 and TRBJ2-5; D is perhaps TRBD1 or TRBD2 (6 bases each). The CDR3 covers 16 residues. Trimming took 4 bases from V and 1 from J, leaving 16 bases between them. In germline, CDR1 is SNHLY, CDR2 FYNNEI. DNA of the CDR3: TGTGCCAGCAGTGCTTGGGGGGCTAATCTCCAAGAGACCCAGTACTTC. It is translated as CASSAWGANLQETQYF.

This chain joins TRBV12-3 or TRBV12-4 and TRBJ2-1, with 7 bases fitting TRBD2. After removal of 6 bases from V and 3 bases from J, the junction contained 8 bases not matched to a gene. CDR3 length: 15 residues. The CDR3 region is CASSPLGGIYNEQFF. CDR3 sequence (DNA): TGTGCCAGCAGCCCACTGGGAGGGATCTACAATGAGCAGTTCTTC.

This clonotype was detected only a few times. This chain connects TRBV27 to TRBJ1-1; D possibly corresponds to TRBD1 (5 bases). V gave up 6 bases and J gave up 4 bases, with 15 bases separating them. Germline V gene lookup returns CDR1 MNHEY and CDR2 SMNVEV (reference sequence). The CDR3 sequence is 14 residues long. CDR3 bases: TGTGCCAGCAGACCCCTGGGGGAGGGCACTGAAGCTTTCTTT. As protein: CASRPLGEGTEAFF.

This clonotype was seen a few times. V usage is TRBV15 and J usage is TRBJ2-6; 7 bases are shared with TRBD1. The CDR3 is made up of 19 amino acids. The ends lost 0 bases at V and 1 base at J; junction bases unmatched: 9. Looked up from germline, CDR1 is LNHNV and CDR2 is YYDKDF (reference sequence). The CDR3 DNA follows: TGTGCCACCAGCAGAGATAGGCGAGGGGGCGCTTCTGGGGCCAACGTCCTGACTTTC. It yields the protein CATSRDRRGGASGANVLTF. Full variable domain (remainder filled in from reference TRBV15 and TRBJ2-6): DAMVIQNPRYQVTQFGKPVTLSCSQTLNHNVMYWYQQKSSQAPKLLFHYYDKDFNNEADTPDNFQSRRPNTSFCFLDIRSPGLGDTAMYLCATSRDRRGGASGANVLTFGAGSRLTVL.